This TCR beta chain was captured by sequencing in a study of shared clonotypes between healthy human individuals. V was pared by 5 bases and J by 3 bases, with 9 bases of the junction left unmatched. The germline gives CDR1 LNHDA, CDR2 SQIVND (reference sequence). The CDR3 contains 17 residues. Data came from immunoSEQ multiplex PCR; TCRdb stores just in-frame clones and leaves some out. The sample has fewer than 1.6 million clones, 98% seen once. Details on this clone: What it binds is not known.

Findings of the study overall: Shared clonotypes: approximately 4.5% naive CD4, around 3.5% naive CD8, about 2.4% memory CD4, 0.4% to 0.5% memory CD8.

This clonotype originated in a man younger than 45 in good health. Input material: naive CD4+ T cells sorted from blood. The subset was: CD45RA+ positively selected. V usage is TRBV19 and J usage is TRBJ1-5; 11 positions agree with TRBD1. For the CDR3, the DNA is TGTGCCAGTAGTTCGCACATTGGACAGGGGGCCAATCAGCCCCAGCATTTT. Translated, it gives CASSSHIGQGANQPQHF. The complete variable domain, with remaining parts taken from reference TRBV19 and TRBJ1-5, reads DGGITQSPKYLFRKEGQNVTLSCEQNLNHDAMYWYRQDPGQGLRLIYYSQIVNDFQKGDIAEGYSVSREKKESFPLTVTSAQKNPTAFYLCASSSHIGQGANQPQHFGDGTRLSIL.